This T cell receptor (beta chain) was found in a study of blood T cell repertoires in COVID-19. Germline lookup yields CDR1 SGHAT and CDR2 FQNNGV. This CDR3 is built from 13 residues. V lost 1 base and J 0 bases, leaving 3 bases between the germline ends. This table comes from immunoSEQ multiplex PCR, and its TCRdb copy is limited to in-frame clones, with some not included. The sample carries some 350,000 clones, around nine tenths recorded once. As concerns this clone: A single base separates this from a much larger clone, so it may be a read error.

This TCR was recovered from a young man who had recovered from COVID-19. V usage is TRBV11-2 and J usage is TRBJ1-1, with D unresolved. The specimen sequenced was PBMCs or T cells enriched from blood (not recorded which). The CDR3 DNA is TGTGCCAGCAGCTTAGTTATGAACACTGAAGCTTTCTTT. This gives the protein CASSLVMNTEAFF.